The sequence of this T cell receptor beta chain was determined in a study of early T cells in non-severe SARS-CoV-2 infection. About the study: Chains were not paired, and sequencing was done on bulk RNA from unsorted whole blood. Overall study results and limits: Matching against VDJdb likely underestimated virus-specific expansions, favoring anti-spike CD8.

The protocol attached unique molecular identifiers to individual cDNA molecules. TCRdb recomputed calls from the 5' RACE reads with MiXCR, one row per CDR3 protein. The table shows roughly 63,000 distinct CDR3 sequences, with approximately 13% occurring only once. CDR3 length equals 17 residues. CDR1 is SGHNT, CDR2 YYREEE, per germline (reference sequence). The V segment lost 1 base and the J segment 2 bases; nucleotides outside the gene matches: 9. This clonotype has a count of ten or more. Its antigen is unidentified. The sequencing sample was made of whole blood. The sequence was collected from an adult who was a healthcare worker with PCR-confirmed SARS-CoV-2 infection or an uninfected control (not recorded which). The V gene is TRBV5-4, the J gene TRBJ2-3; 8 bases are shared with TRBD2. The CDR3 reads CASSLRRGGGSTDTQYF. The CDR3, as DNA: TGTGCCAGCAGCTTGCGTCGGGGCGGGGGGTCCACAGATACGCAGTATTTT.